Below, one T cell receptor beta chain is given with its context. The antigen is undetermined. The data belong to a study of shared clonotypes between healthy human individuals. In the study overall: Per donor, CD8 memory used one plate, CD8 naive used two, CD4 memory used three and CD4 naive used three.

The V gene's germline CDR1 is SGHDT and CDR2 YYEEEE. The V gene lost 2 bases and the J gene lost 5 bases, with 14 bases spanning the gap. The CDR3 is 15 amino acids. Whole-study results and caveats: In a handful of donors, around 4.8% of naive CD4 clonotypes appeared in common. Naive subsets tended to show greater estimated richness than memory subsets.

Only in-frame clones appear in the TCRdb table, and some are missing; sequencing was by immunoSEQ multiplex PCR. Among 800,000 or so clones listed, around 96% were seen once. Terminally differentiated effector memory CD45RA+ cells were excluded from the naive CD8 cells, which were CD45RO-negative and positively selected for CCR7. The TCR sequence derives from a man younger than 40 in good health. V is TRBV5-6 and J is TRBJ2-1; D unclear. What was sequenced was naive CD8+ T cells sorted from blood. For the CDR3, the DNA is TGTGCCAGCAGCTTACCCCACGACGGAAACAATGAGCAGTTCTTC. It is translated as CASSLPHDGNNEQFF.